This TCR beta chain was profiled in a study of T cells in Graves' hyperthyroidism and ophthalmopathy. Amplification of TCR beta CDR3 regions used RNA as the template. The TCR CDR3 was amplified in a first-round RT-PCR using the HTBI primer set. One entry per CDR3 protein, called by TCRdb with MiXCR from the multiplex PCR reads. The table records around 720,000 distinct CDR3 sequences, 30% to 40% of them present only once. Hyperthyroidism of Graves' type that showed no ophthalmopathy progression within 18 months was stable. As regards this clonotype: Its target is not known.

Germline CDR1 is MNHEY and CDR2 is SVGEGT. V trimming: 7 bases; J trimming: 7 bases; junction bases outside the gene matches: 13. This CDR3 contains 15 residues. Overall study findings and caveats: Most expanded thyroid clonotypes above 0.001 also appeared in blood.

The sequence derives from a woman aged 40 to 55 with Graves' hyperthyroidism. The chain couples TRBV6-2 or TRBV6-3 to TRBJ2-7, with 10 bases lining up with TRBD1. Sequencing input: blood. The CDR3 nucleotides read TGTGCCAGCAAGGAACCGGGACAGGGGCCCTGGGAGCAGTACTTC. It encodes CASKEPGQGPWEQYF.